Shown below are 9 T cell receptor beta chains from a single sample sequenced in a study of spatial heterogeneity in lung cancer. Study-level findings and limits: One measure, the expanded intratumoral alpha and beta TCR count, tracked tumor mutation counts.

From the 5' RACE reads, TCRdb called clonotypes with MiXCR, one entry per CDR3 protein. Among roughly 7,000 distinct CDR3 sequences listed, 14% were seen once. Stated time point: sample taken at primary tumor resection. What these receptors recognize is not known. The specimen was lung tumor tissue, collected at surgery. The receptor set was obtained from a male donor with early-stage non-small cell lung cancer.

As regards this clonotype: This beta chain turned up in a library designed for alpha chains; as an off-target read, its abundance says little. This sequence joins TRBV5-1 and TRBJ2-5; D not certain. V lost 0 bases to trimming and J lost 2 bases, with 5 bases between them. This CDR3 has 13 amino acids. Germline loops: CDR1 SGHRS, CDR2 YFSETQ. The chain's CDR3 is CASSLEVQETQYF. The CDR3 DNA reads as TGCGCCAGCAGCTTGGAAGTACAAGAGACCCAGTACTTC.

A word on this clonotype: This beta chain turned up in a library designed for alpha chains; as an off-target read, its abundance says little. Written as DNA, the CDR3 is TGTGCCAGCAGCCCTCGACAGAGTAAAGAGACCCAGTACTTC. Translated: CASSPRQSKETQYF. The genes are TRBV6-5 and TRBJ2-5; D is possibly TRBD1 (5 bases). The CDR3 is made up of 14 amino acids. CDR1 is MNHEY and CDR2 is SVGAGI in the germline V gene. V lost 6 bases to trimming and J lost 3 bases, with 14 bases between them.

The table lists this clonotype with many counts. This beta chain is off target for a library built for alpha chains, so its abundance means little. The J gene is TRBJ2-2, the V gene TRBV18, with TRBD1 matching 8 bases. The CDR3 has 18 residues. CDR1 KGHSH and CDR2 LQKENI come from the germline V gene. Unmatched junction bases numbered 14, after V lost 6 bases and J lost 2 bases. The CDR3 nucleotides are TGTGCCAGCTCCCGATTACCAGGGGGCTTGCCCAACACCGGGGAGCTGTTTTTT. Protein product: CASSRLPGGLPNTGELFF.

In its sample, this clonotype was seen many times. A library made for alpha chains picked up this beta chain off target, so its size means little. The chain combines TRBV18 with TRBJ2-2; D unresolved. CDR1 is KGHSH and CDR2 is LQKENI in the germline V gene. V lost 6 bases, J lost 3 bases, and 2 bases lay in between. This CDR3 contains 11 residues. The CDR3, as DNA: TGTGCCAGCTCGGACACCGGGGAGCTGTTTTTT. Protein product: CASSDTGELFF.

This clonotype was seen many times. This beta chain slipped into a library made for alpha chains as a stray read, so its size is not meaningful. The V and J genes are TRBV3-1 and TRBJ1-1; unclear D gene. Germline CDR1 reads LGHDT; CDR2 reads YNNKEL (reference sequence). V was clipped by 2 bases and J by 6 bases, with 10 bases between them. The CDR3 is 13 residues long. CDR3 amino acids: CASSQRNLSEAFF. The CDR3 DNA reads as TGTGCCAGCAGCCAAAGGAATTTGTCTGAAGCTTTCTTT.

This clonotype is medium-sized in the sample. This beta chain is an off-target read within a library intended for alpha chains, so its frequency means little. Written as DNA, the CDR3 is TGTGCCAGCAGCTTGCCAACAACTGAAGCTTTCTTT. Encoded protein: CASSLPTTEAFF. J is TRBJ1-1 and V is TRBV5-6; no clear D. Germline lookup yields CDR1 SGHDT and CDR2 YYEEEE. Trimming took off 1 base at V and 5 bases at J, with 6 bases between the two ends. This CDR3 contains 12 residues.

Concerning this clonotype itself: In a library made to pick up alpha chains, this beta chain is a stray read with a size that means little. J is TRBJ1-2 and V is TRBV12-3 or TRBV12-4; D remains unclear. V dropped 6 bases and J dropped 4 bases, with 18 bases sitting between them. The CDR3 sequence is 15 residues long. CDR3 protein: CASRAGITTGYGYTF. Written as DNA, the CDR3 is TGTGCCAGCAGAGCTGGGATAACGACGGGCTATGGCTACACCTTC.

Notes on this clonotype: This beta chain represents an off-target read in a library built for alpha chains; its size is of limited meaning. The chain joins TRBV12-3 or TRBV12-4 to TRBJ2-7; D gene ambiguous. The CDR3 is made up of 11 amino acids. Trimming removed 3 bases at V and 7 bases at J, with 7 bases between. The DNA for the CDR3 is TGTGCCAGCAGTTTTGGGCCAGAGCAGTACTTC. Translation: CASSFGPEQYF.

This clonotype is labeled as medium-sized (0.01 to 0.1%). Being off target in a library aimed at alpha chains, this beta chain has a size of little meaning. The CDR3 sequence is CASSQGLAGVADTQYF. CDR3 sequence (DNA): TGCGCCAGCAGCCAAGGACTAGCGGGAGTTGCAGATACGCAGTATTTT. The chain couples TRBV4-3 to TRBJ2-3, with 12 bases fitting TRBD2. Germline CDR1 is LGHNA and CDR2 is YSLEER. The CDR3 consists of 16 residues. Trimming cost V 1 base and J 4 bases; bases outside gene matches: 3.